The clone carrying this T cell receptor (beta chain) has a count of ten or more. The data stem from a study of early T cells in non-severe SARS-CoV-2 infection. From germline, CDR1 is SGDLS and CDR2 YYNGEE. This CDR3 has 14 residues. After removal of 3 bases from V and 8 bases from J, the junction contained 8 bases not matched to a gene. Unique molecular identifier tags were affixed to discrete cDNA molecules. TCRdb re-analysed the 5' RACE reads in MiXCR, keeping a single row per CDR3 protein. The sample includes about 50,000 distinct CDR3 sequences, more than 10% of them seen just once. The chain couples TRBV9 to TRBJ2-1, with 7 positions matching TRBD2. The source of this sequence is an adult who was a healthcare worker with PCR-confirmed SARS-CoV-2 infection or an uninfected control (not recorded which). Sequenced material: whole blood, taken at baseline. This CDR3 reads CASSDRGGAYEQFF. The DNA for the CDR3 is TGTGCCAGCAGCGATCGGGGAGGGGCATATGAGCAGTTCTTC. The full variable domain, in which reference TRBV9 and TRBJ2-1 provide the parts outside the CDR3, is DSGVTQTPKHLITATGQRVTLRCSPRSGDLSVYWYQQSLDQGLQFLIQYYNGEERAKGNILERFSAQQFPDLHSELNLSSLELGDSALYFCASSDRGGAYEQFFGPGTRLTVL.